This T cell receptor (beta chain) originates from a study of sequential checkpoint blockade in melanoma (dated by TCRdb to the late 2010s). Turning to the overall study: Patients were assigned by 1:1 randomization to either first-line nivolumab followed by ipilimumab (arm A) or ipilimumab followed by nivolumab (arm B). Roughly 80% of the matched pre- and post-treatment tumor biopsy pairs came from the same lesion. About two dozen patients had matched tumor biopsies taken before treatment and at week 13, after single-agent nivolumab (arm A) or ipilimumab (arm B). TCRbeta immunosequencing was performed on DNA from 85 to 100 pretreatment melanoma tumor samples. Maintenance nivolumab came after both trial sequences.

Its CDR3 holds 18 amino acids, cysteine through phenylalanine. The only DNA kept is the CDR3, 54 bases in frame from the first base. Per the germline V gene (reference sequence), GTSNPN is the CDR1 and SVGIG is the CDR2. The V end gives up 0 bases and the J end 2 bases, leaving 12 bases in the junction not matched to a gene. TCRbeta CDR3 regions were immunosequenced from genomic DNA with the immunoSEQ Assay. Prior to high-throughput sequencing, genomic DNA was amplified by bias-controlled multiplex PCR. As for how the authors treated the data: To quantify the absolute abundance of each unique TCRbeta CDR3 region, the sequences were collapsed and filtered. Clonality, defined as 1 minus Pielou's evenness, was calculated using only productive rearrangements. Tumor T-cell fraction was calculated by normalizing TCRbeta template counts to usable DNA, which was estimated from several housekeeping genes. Clones with significantly greater frequencies in on-treatment versus baseline samples were identified using a previously published method. Not all clones reach the TCRdb copy of this immuneACCESS table, which keeps in-frame sequences only. Checked studies attribute under half of the gap to unresolved V genes and leave the rest unexplained. Clone size and V and J calls were adopted from that table, with D and trimming inferred from the DNA. Recorded for this sample are around 1,500 clones; 21% of them occurred a single time. The ten largest clones take up around 16% of the sample.

As for this clone: The specificity of this receptor is unknown. Within one base of it there is no much larger clone, and no base qualities were kept.

Beyond this particular receptor, the publication reports: Validation of the response-prediction model combining TCR metrics and mutation burden is needed in larger, independent patient cohorts. Tumor T-cell fraction and clonality were found to correlate with PD-L1 staining and CD8+ T-cell counts but not with mutational load. Small sample sizes and reduced statistical power limited the within-arm analyses of tumor T-cell fraction. Patients whose tumor T-cell fraction and clonality increased by week 13 were about 30 times more likely to achieve clinical benefit. Among patients in the nivolumab-first arm (arm A), tumor TIL clonality before treatment was associated with response (P = .04).

The intended sense of this specimen's treatment or condition label: randomized to nivolumab then ipilimumab (arm A) or the reverse (arm B). None of the trial patients had been given prior DNA-damaging chemotherapy. Samples came from patients with melanoma in CheckMate 064, a randomized, open-label phase II trial of sequential checkpoint blockade. Genomic DNA from formalin-fixed paraffin-embedded (FFPE) tissue samples served as the input for tumor TCR sequencing. Recombination joined TRBV30 with TRBJ2-3, with 9 bases matching TRBD2. The sequence came from a human donor with melanoma. Specimen: tumor tissue (inferred from file names), collected from a patient given nivolumab and ipilimumab in sequence. The CDR3 protein sequence reads: CAWSVGLAGPPATDTQYF. The DNA sequence follows: TGTGCCTGGAGTGTGGGGCTAGCGGGACCACCAGCCACAGATACGCAGTATTTT.